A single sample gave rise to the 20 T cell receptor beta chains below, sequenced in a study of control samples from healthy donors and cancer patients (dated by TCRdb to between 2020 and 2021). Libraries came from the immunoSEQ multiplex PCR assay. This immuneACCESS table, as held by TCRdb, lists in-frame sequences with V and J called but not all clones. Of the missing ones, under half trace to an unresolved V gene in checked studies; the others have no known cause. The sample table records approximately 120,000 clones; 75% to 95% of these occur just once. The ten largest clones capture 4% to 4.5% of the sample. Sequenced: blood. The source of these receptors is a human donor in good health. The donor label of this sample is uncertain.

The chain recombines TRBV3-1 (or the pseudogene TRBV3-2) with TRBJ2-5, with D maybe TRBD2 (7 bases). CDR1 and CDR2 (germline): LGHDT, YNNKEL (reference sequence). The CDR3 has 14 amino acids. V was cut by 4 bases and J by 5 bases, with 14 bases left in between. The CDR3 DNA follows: TGTGCCAGCAGCCTTCGGGGGGCTGGGGAGACCCAGTACTTC. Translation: CASSLRGAGETQYF.

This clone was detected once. The CDR3, as DNA: TGTGCCAGCAGTTACTCGATGTCGGGGGGCGCAGCTTTCTTT. Translating gives CASSYSMSGGAAFF. The gene calls are TRBV6-2 or TRBV6-3 and TRBJ1-1, with D possibly being TRBD1 (6 bases). Looked up from germline, CDR1 is MNHEY and CDR2 is SVGEGT. Deletions cut 0 bases from V and 10 bases from J, with 15 bases between. This CDR3 has 14 amino acids.

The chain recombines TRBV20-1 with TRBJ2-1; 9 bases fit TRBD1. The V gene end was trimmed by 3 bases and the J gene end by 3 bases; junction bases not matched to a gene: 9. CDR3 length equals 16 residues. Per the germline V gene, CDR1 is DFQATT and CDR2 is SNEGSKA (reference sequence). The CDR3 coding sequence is TGCAGTGCTAGTCTCCCCGACAGGGGGTTCTACAATGAGCAGTTCTTC. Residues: CSASLPDRGFYNEQFF.

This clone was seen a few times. The CDR3 DNA reads as TGTGCCAGCAGCCAAGGCACGGTAACTCACCTCCACTTT. It encodes CASSQGTVTHLHF. The V and J genes are TRBV14 and TRBJ1-6; D is undetermined. V was shortened by 1 base and J by 15 bases, with 13 bases between the two germline ends. Germline V gives CDR1 SGHDN, CDR2 FVKESK. The CDR3 is made up of 13 amino acids.

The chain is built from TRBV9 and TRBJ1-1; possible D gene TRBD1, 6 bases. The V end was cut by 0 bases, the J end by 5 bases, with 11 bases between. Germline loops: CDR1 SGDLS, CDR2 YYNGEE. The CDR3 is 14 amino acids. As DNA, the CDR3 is TGTGCCAGCAGCGTAGAGGGGGTGGGGACTGAAGCTTTCTTT. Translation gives CASSVEGVGTEAFF.

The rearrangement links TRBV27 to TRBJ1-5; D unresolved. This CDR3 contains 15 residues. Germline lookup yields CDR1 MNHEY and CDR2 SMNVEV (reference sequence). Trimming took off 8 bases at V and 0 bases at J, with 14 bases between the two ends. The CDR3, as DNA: TGTGCCAGCGCTGGGAGGCTTTATAGCAATCAGCCCCAGCATTTT. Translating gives CASAGRLYSNQPQHF.

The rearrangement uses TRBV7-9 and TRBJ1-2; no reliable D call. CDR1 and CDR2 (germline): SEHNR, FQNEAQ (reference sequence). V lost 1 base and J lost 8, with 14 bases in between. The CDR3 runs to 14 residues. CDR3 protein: CASSLGSDGLGYTF. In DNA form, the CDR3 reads TGTGCCAGCAGCTTAGGCTCGGACGGTCTGGGCTACACCTTC.

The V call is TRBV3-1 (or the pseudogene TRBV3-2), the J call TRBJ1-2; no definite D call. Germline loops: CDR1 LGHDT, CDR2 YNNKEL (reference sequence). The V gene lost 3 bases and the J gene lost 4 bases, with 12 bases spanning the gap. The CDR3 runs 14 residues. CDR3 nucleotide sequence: TGTGCCAGCAGCCATACCGGGTCCTTCTATGGCTACACCTTC. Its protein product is CASSHTGSFYGYTF.

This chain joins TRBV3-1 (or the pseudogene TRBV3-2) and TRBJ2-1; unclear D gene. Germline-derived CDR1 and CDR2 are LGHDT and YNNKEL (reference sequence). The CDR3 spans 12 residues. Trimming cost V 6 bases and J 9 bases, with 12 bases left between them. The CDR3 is CASRAPGFEQFF. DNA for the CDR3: TGTGCCAGCAGAGCCCCAGGATTTGAGCAGTTCTTC.

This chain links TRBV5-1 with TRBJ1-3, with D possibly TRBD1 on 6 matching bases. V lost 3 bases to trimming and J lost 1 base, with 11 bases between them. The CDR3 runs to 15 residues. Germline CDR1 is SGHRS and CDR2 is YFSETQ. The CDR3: CASSSFTGSGNTIYF. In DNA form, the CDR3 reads TGCGCCAGCAGCTCCTTTACAGGGTCTGGAAACACCATATATTTT.

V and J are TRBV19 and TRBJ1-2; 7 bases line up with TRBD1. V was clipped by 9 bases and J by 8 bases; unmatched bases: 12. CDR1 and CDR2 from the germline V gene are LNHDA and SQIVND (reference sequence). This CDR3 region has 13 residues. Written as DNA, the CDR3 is TGTGCCAGCTCTGAAGACAGGGCAGGAGGCTACACCTTC. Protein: CASSEDRAGGYTF. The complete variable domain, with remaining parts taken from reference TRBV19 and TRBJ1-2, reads DGGITQSPKYLFRKEGQNVTLSCEQNLNHDAMYWYRQDPGQGLRLIYYSQIVNDFQKGDIAEGYSVSREKKESFPLTVTSAQKNPTAFYLCASSEDRAGGYTFGSGTRLTVV.

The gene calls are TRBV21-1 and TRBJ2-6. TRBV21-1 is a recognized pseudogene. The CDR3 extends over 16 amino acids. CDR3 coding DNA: TGTGCCAGCAGCAAAAGTGGGCGGTGGGGGGCCAACGTCCTGACTTTC. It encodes CASSKSGRWGANVLTF.

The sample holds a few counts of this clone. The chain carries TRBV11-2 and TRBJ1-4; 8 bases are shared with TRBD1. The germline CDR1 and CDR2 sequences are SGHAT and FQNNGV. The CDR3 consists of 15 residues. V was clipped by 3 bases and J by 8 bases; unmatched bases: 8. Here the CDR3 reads CASSFQGALGEKLFF. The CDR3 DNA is TGTGCCAGCAGCTTCCAGGGGGCGTTAGGGGAAAAACTGTTTTTT.

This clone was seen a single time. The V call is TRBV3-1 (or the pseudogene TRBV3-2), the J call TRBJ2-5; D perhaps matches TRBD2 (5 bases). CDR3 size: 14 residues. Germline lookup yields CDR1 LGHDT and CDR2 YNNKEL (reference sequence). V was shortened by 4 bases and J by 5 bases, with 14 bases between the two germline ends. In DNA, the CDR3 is TGTGCCAGCAGCCGATCTAGCACGGGGGAGACCCAGTACTTC. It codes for CASSRSSTGETQYF.

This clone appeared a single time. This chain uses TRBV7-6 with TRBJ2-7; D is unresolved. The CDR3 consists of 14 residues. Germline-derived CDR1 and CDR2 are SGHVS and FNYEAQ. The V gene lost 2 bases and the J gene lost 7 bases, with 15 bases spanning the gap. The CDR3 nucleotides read TGTGCCAGCAGCTTAACGTCCCGATCCGGTGAGCAGTACTTC. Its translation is CASSLTSRSGEQYF.

CDR3 sequence: CATADGDYTDTQYF. The CDR3 DNA is TGCGCCACCGCGGACGGGGACTACACAGATACGCAGTATTTT. This chain connects TRBV10-1 to TRBJ2-3, with 7 positions matching TRBD2. The CDR3 sequence is 14 residues long. The J segment lost 2 bases and the V segment lost 10 bases, leaving 9 bases of the junction unmatched. Germline lookup yields CDR1 WNHNN and CDR2 SYGVQD (reference sequence).

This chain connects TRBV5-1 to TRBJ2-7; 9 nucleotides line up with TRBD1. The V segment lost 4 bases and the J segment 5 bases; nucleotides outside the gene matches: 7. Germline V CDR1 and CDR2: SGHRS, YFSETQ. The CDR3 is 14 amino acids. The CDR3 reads CASSRQGVRNEQYF. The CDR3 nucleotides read TGCGCCAGCAGCCGACAGGGGGTTAGGAACGAGCAGTACTTC.

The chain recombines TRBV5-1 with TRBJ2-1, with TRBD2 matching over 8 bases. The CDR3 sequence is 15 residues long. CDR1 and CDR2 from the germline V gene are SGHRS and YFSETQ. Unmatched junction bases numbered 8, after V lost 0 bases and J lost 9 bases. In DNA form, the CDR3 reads TGCGCCAGCAGCTTGGAGTTAGCGGGGCAGAGTGAGCAGTTCTTC. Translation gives CASSLELAGQSEQFF.

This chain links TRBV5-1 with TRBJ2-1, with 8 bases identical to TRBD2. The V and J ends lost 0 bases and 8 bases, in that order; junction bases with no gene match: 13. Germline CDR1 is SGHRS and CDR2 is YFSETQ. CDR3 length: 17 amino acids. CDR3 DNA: TGCGCCAGCAGCTTGGGCTTGCGGGGGGCCGTTTATGATGAGCAGTTCTTC. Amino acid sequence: CASSLGLRGAVYDEQFF.

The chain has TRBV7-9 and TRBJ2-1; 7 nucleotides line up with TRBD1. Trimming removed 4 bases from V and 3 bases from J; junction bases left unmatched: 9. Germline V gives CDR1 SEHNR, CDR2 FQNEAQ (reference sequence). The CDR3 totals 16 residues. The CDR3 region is CASSSRQGVVYNEQFF. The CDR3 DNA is TGTGCCAGCAGCTCTCGACAGGGAGTGGTCTACAATGAGCAGTTCTTC.